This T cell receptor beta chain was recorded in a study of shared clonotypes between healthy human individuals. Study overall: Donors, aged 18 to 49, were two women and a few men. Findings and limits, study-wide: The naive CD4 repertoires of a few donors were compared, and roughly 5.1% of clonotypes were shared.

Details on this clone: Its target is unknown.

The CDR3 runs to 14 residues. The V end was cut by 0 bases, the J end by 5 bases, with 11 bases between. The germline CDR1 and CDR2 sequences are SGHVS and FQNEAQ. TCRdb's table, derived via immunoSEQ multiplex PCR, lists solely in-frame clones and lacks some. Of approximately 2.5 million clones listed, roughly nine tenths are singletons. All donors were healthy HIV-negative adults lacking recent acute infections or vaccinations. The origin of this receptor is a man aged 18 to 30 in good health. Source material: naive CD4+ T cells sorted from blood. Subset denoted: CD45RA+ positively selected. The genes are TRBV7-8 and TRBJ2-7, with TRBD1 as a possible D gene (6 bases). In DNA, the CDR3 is TGTGCCAGCAGCTTAGCGGTACAGGGTCACGAGCAGTACTTC. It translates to CASSLAVQGHEQYF. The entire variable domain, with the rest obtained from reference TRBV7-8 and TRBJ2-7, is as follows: GAGVSQSPRYKVAKRGQDVALRCDPISGHVSLFWYQQALGQGPEFLTYFQNEAQLDKSGLPSDRFFAERPEGSVSTLKIQRTQQEDSAVYLCASSLAVQGHEQYFGPGTRLTVT.